This TCR beta chain was identified in a study of cytomegalovirus exposure and HLA in healthy donors. This PCR relied on a set of 60 Vbeta primers and 13 Jbeta primers. Assay used: immunoSEQ multiplex PCR; TCRdb lists only in-frame clones, some missing. The sample lists about 150,000 clones; approximately 69% were seen once. About this clone: Antigen unknown.

Germline V gene data show CDR1 as SQVTM and CDR2 as ANQGSEA. Trimming took 7 bases from V and 4 from J; bases not matched to a gene: 9. The CDR3 is made up of 13 amino acids. Study outcomes and limitations: Accurate prediction of most subjects' HLA-A and HLA-B alleles from TCR beta sequences was reported. A list of roughly 160 TCR beta chains associated with cytomegalovirus was given.

The sequencing input was PBMCs. The chain uses TRBV29-1 and TRBJ2-7; TRBD1 agrees at 8 bases. This clonotype was obtained from a man aged 30 to 45 in good health and CMV-seronegative. The CDR3 is CSGIGQGEYEQYF. The CDR3 DNA reads TGCAGCGGTATCGGACAGGGCGAGTACGAGCAGTACTTC.